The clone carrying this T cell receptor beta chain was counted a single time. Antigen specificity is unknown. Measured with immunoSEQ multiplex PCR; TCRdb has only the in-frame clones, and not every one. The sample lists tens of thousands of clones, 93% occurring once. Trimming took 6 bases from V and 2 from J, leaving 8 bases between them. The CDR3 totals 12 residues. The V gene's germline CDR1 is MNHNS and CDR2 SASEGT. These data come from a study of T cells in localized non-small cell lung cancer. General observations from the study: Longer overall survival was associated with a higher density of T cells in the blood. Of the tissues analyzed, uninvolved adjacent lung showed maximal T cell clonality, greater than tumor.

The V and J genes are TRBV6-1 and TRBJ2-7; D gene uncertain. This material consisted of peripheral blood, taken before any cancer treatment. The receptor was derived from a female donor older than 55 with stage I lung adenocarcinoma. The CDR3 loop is CASSDRPYEQYV. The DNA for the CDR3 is TGTGCCAGCAGCGACCGACCCTACGAGCAGTACGTC.